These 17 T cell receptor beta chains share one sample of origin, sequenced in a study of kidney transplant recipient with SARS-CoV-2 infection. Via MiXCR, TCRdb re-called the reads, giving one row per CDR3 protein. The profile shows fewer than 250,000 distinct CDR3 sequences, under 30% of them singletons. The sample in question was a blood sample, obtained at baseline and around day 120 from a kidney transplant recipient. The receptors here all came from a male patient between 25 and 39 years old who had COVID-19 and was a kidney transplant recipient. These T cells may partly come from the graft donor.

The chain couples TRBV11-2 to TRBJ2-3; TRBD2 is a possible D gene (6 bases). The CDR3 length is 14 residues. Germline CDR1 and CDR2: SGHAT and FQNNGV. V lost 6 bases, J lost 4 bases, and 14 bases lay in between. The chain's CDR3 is CASSSEGGPDTQYF. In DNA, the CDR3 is TGTGCCAGCAGTTCGGAGGGCGGACCAGATACGCAGTATTTT.

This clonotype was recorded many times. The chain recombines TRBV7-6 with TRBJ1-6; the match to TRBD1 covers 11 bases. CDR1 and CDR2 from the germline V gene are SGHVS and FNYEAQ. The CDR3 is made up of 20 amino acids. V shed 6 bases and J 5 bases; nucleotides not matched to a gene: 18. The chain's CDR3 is CASSPRIRTGGGPNNSPLHF. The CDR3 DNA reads TGTGCCAGCAGTCCACGGATAAGGACAGGGGGCGGACCGAATAATTCACCCCTCCACTTT.

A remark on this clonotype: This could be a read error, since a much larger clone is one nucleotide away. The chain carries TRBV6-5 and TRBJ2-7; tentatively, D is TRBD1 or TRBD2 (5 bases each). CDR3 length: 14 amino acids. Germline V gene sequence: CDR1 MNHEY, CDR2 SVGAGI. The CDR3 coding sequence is TGTGCCAGCAGTCCAACCCTGGGGGTTTACGAGCAGTGCTTC. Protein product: CASSPTLGVYEQCF.

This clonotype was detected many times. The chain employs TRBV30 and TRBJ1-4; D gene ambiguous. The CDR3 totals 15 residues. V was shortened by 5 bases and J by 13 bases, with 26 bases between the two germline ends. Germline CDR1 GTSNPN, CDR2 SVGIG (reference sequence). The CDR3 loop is CAWDQSTSKSKRLFF. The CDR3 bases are TGTGCCTGGGACCAATCGACGTCGAAATCGAAAAGACTGTTTTTT.

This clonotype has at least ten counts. The CDR3: CAWSVRLRGGYTF. As DNA, the CDR3 is TGTGCCTGGAGTGTACGTCTCAGGGGCGGCTACACCTTC. The chain has TRBV30 and TRBJ1-2; tentatively, D is TRBD1 (6 bases). V dropped 0 bases and J dropped 8 bases, with 13 bases sitting between them. The length of the CDR3 is 13 residues. From germline, CDR1 is GTSNPN and CDR2 SVGIG (reference sequence). Full variable domain (outside the CDR3, taken from reference TRBV30 and TRBJ1-2): SQTIHQWPATLVQPVGSPLSLECTVEGTSNPNLYWYRQAAGRGLQLLFYSVGIGQISSEVPQNLSASRPQDRQFILSSKKLLLSDSGFYLCAWSVRLRGGYTFGSGTRLTVV.

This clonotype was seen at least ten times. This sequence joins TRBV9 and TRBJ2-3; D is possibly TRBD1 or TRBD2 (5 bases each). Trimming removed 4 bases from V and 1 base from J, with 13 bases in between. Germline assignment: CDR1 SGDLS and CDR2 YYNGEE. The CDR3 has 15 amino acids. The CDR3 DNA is TGTGCCAGCAGCCCCCCTGGGGGACGCACAGATACGCAGTATTTT. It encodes CASSPPGGRTDTQYF.

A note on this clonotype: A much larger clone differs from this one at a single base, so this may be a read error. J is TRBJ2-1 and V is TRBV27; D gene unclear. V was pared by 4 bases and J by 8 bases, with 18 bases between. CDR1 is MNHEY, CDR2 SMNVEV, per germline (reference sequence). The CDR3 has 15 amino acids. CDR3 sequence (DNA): TGTGCCAGCAGTTCTCCTTGGACCAGACACGATGAGCAGTTCTTC. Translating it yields CASSSPWTRHDEQFF.

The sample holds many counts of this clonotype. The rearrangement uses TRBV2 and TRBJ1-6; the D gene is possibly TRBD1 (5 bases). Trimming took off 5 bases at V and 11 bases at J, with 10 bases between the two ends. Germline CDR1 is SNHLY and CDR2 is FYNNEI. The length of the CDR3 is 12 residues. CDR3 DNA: TGTGCCAGCAGTTTAGGGGTCCCACCCCTCCACTTT. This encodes CASSLGVPPLHF.

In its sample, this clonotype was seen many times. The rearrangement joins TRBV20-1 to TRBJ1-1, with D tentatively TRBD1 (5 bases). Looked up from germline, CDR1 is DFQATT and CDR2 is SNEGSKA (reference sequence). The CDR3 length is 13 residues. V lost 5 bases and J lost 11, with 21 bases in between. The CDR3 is CSAYREGRRDAFF. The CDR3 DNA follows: TGCAGTGCTTACCGGGAGGGACGCAGAGATGCTTTCTTT.

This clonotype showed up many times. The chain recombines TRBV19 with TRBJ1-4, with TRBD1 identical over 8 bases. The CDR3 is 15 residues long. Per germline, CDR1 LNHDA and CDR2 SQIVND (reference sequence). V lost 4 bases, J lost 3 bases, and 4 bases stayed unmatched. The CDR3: CASSRHRGSNEKLFF. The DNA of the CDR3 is TGTGCCAGTAGTAGACACAGGGGGTCTAATGAAAAACTGTTTTTT.

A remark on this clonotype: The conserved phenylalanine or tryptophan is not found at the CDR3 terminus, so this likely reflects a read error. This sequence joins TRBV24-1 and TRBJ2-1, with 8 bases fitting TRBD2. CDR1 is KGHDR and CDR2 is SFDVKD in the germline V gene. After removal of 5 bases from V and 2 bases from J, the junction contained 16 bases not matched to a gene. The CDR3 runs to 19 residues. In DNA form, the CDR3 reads TGTGCCACCAGTGGTTCGGGCGGGACTAGGGAAAGAACCTACAATGAGCAGTTCCTC. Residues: CATSGSGGTRERTYNEQFL.

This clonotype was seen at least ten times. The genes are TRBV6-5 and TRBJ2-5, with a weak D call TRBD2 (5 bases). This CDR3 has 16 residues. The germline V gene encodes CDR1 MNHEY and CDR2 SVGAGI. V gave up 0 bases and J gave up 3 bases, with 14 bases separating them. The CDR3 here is CASSYSIKLGKETQYF. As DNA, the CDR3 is TGTGCCAGCAGTTACTCGATCAAACTAGGAAAAGAGACCCAGTACTTC.

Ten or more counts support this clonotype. The CDR3 nucleotides read TGTGCCACCAGCAGCCGGACAGGCGAGATATACGAGCAGTACTTC. The encoded protein is CATSSRTGEIYEQYF. This chain uses TRBV15 with TRBJ2-7; 7 positions agree with TRBD1. Per the germline V gene, CDR1 is LNHNV and CDR2 is YYDKDF (reference sequence). The CDR3 is 15 amino acids. V gave up 3 bases and J gave up 4 bases; unmatched junction bases: 9.

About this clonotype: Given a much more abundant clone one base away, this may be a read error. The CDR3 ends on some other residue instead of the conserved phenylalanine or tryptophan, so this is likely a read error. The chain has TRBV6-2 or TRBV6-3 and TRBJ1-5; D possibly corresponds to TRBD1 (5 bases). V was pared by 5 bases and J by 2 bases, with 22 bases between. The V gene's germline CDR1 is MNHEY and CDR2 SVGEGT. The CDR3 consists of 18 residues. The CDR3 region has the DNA TGTGCCAGCAGTCCCCCTAACTGGGGGGGTTTGGGCAATCAGCCCCAGCATCTT. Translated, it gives CASSPPNWGGLGNQPQHL.

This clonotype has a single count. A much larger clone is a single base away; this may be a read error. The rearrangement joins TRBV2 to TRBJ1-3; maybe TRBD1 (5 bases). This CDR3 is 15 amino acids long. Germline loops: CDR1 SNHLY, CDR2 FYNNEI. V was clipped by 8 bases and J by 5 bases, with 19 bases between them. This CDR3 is CASGATSGTRNTIYF. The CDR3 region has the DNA TGTGCCAGCGGTGCCACGTCAGGGACTCGAAACACCATATATTTT.

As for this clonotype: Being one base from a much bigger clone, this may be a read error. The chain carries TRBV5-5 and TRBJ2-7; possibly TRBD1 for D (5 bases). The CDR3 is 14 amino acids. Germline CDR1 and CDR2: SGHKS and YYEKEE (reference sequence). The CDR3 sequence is CASSFSTGNYEQHF. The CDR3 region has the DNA TGTGCCAGCAGCTTTTCAACAGGAAACTACGAGCAGCACTTC.

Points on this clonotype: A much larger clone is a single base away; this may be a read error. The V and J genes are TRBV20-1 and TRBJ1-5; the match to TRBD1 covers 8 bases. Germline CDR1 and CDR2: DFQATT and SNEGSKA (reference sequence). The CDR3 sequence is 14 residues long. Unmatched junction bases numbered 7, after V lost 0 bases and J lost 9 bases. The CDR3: CSARDLTGGGPQHF. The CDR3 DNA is TGCAGTGCTAGAGATCTTACAGGGGGGGGGCCCCAGCATTTT.